Each of the 32 T cell receptor beta chains below was sequenced from the same sample in a study of T-cell memory formation after mild COVID-19. TCRdb independently ran MiXCR on the 5' RACE reads; one entry per CDR3 protein. Of 550,000 to 600,000 distinct CDR3 sequences in the sample, approximately 15% were seen once. Sequencing was performed on PBMCs or a T cell subset sorted from them (not recorded which). The source is an adult woman who had mild COVID-19 (a few samples of this study predate the infection). Cell type and time point are not known.

The rearrangement joins TRBV5-1 to TRBJ2-7, with D possibly called TRBD1 or TRBD2 (5 bases each). V lost 1 base and J 2 bases, leaving 22 bases between the germline ends. CDR1 and CDR2 (germline): SGHRS, YFSETQ. The CDR3 contains 18 residues. The CDR3 DNA follows: TGCGCCAGCAGCTTGACTTGGGGTGCCGGGGCCTCGGCCTACGAGCAGTACTTC. Translated, it gives CASSLTWGAGASAYEQYF.

This clonotype was observed a handful of times. The V gene is TRBV9, the J gene TRBJ1-2; 7 bases agree with TRBD1. The CDR3 totals 14 residues. Germline-derived CDR1 and CDR2 are SGDLS and YYNGEE. V lost 0 bases, J lost 8 bases, and 7 bases stayed unmatched. The CDR3 nucleotides read TGTGCCAGCAGCGTAGCGACAGGGCAAGGAGGCTACACCTTC. Amino acid sequence: CASSVATGQGGYTF.

In its sample, this clonotype was seen many times. V is TRBV6-6 and J is TRBJ2-3, with D perhaps assigned TRBD1 or TRBD2 (5 bases each). The CDR3 is 16 amino acids. The V and J ends lost 7 bases and 2 bases respectively, with 19 bases between them. Germline values: CDR1 MNHNY, CDR2 SVGAGI (reference sequence). In DNA, the CDR3 is TGTGCCAGCACCCCGAGGGGCGGGTGGGACACAGATACGCAGTATTTT. This codes for CASTPRGGWDTDTQYF.

This clonotype came up many times. The rearrangement joins TRBV6-5 to TRBJ1-1, with a possible D match to TRBD1 (6 bases). The V and J ends lost 0 bases and 1 base respectively, with 21 bases between them. The CDR3 length is 19 residues. The V gene's germline CDR1 is MNHEY and CDR2 SVGAGI. Here the CDR3 reads CASSYSGAGRGWGNTEAFF. The CDR3, as DNA: TGTGCCAGCAGTTACTCTGGTGCGGGCAGGGGATGGGGGAACACTGAAGCTTTCTTT.

The CDR3 loop reads CASSNQGLIYEQYF. The CDR3 DNA follows: TGTGCCAGCTCGAACCAGGGTCTAATATACGAGCAGTACTTC. V gene TRBV25-1 combines with J gene TRBJ2-7; the D gene is possibly TRBD1 (5 bases). Trimming removed 8 bases from V and 4 bases from J, with 18 bases in between. Germline loops: CDR1 MGHDK, CDR2 SYGVNS. The CDR3 length is 14 residues.

V is TRBV4-1 and J is TRBJ2-2; D gene unclear. The CDR3 totals 15 residues. With 4 bases removed from V and 3 bases from J, the gap between germline ends came to 12 bases. Germline CDR1 MGHRA, CDR2 YSYEKL. This CDR3 is CASSPASADTGELFF. CDR3 bases: TGCGCCAGCAGCCCGGCCAGTGCCGACACCGGGGAGCTGTTTTTT.

The chain is built from TRBV7-9 and TRBJ2-1; 12 nucleotides agree with TRBD2. CDR1 is SEHNR and CDR2 is FQNEAQ in the germline V gene (reference sequence). V was clipped by 4 bases and J by 6 bases; unmatched bases: 4. The CDR3 covers 15 residues. DNA for the CDR3: TGTGCCAGCAGCTGGACTAGCGGGGTATTCAATGAGCAGTTCTTC. This gives the protein CASSWTSGVFNEQFF. The variable domain in full, with the rest retrieved from reference TRBV7-9 and TRBJ2-1, is DTGVSQNPRHKITKRGQNVTFRCDPISEHNRLYWYRQTLGQGPEFLTYFQNEAQLEKSRLLSDRFSAERPKGSFSTLEIQRTEQGDSAMYLCASSWTSGVFNEQFFGPGTRLTVL.

This clonotype was seen a few times. The chain combines TRBV20-1 with TRBJ1-4; D is ambiguous. The CDR3 length is 13 residues. The V gene lost 4 bases and the J gene lost 0 bases, with 6 bases spanning the gap. Germline V CDR1 and CDR2: DFQATT, SNEGSKA (reference sequence). This CDR3 is CSAIPTTNEKLFF. DNA of the CDR3: TGCAGTGCTATTCCTACAACTAATGAAAAACTGTTTTTT.

The chain combines TRBV6-5 with TRBJ2-4; D is tentatively TRBD1 or TRBD2 (5 bases each). The ends were cut back, 2 bases at V and 5 bases at J, with 13 bases in the middle. Germline CDR1 MNHEY, CDR2 SVGAGI. The CDR3 totals 15 residues. The CDR3 DNA is TGTGCCAGCAGTTACCTCAGGGACGGGGAAAACATTCAGTACTTC. It specifies CASSYLRDGENIQYF.

The chain employs TRBV5-1 and TRBJ2-1, with TRBD2 as a possible D gene (7 bases). V lost 5 bases to trimming and J lost 4 bases, with 19 bases between them. CDR3 length equals 16 residues. From germline, CDR1 is SGHRS and CDR2 YFSETQ. CDR3 sequence: CASSGGGQRLYNEQFF. The CDR3 region has the DNA TGCGCCAGCAGTGGGGGGGGCCAGCGTCTTTACAATGAGCAGTTCTTC.

The chain carries TRBV7-9 and TRBJ2-6; D unclear. From germline, CDR1 is SEHNR and CDR2 FQNEAQ (reference sequence). V was trimmed by 0 bases and J by 0 bases, leaving 12 bases between them. There are 18 residues in the CDR3. CDR3 residues: CASSLAPPGRSGANVLTF. CDR3 nucleotide sequence: TGTGCCAGCAGCTTAGCGCCACCCGGTCGCTCTGGGGCCAACGTCCTGACTTTC.

This chain links TRBV4-3 with TRBJ2-3; the match to TRBD2 covers 14 bases. There are 18 residues in the CDR3. J gave up 6 bases and V 1 base, and 9 bases lay outside the gene matches. The germline gives CDR1 LGHNA, CDR2 YSLEER. CDR3 loop: CASSQAPGLAGVKDTQYF. The CDR3 bases are TGCGCCAGCAGCCAAGCCCCGGGACTAGCGGGAGTGAAGGATACGCAGTATTTT.

In its sample, this clonotype was seen many times. CDR3 sequence: CASQIQGGGTYEQYF. For the CDR3, the DNA is TGTGCCAGCCAAATCCAAGGGGGCGGGACCTACGAGCAGTACTTC. This sequence joins TRBV6-5 and TRBJ2-7; TRBD1 is a possible D gene (7 bases). The CDR3 has 15 amino acids. Germline V CDR1 and CDR2: MNHEY, SVGAGI. V dropped 8 bases and J dropped 2 bases, with 19 bases sitting between them.

The chain couples TRBV2 to TRBJ2-7; TRBD1 matches 9 bases. This CDR3 contains 15 residues. The V and J ends lost 6 bases and 3 bases, in that order; junction bases with no gene match: 9. CDR1 SNHLY and CDR2 FYNNEI come from the germline V gene. The CDR3 here is CASRDPGQGYYEQYF. For the CDR3, the DNA is TGTGCCAGCAGAGACCCGGGACAGGGTTACTACGAGCAGTACTTC.

This clonotype was detected a few times. The rearrangement links TRBV29-1 to TRBJ1-6, with 7 positions matching TRBD1. The V segment lost 1 base and the J segment 14 bases; nucleotides outside the gene matches: 2. Germline assignment: CDR1 SQVTM and CDR2 ANQGSEA. The CDR3 spans 11 residues. Here the CDR3 reads CSVEGGGTLHF. CDR3 sequence (DNA): TGCAGCGTTGAAGGAGGGGGCACCCTCCACTTT.

V usage is TRBV11-3 and J usage is TRBJ1-2; D may be TRBD1 (5 bases). CDR1 and CDR2 from the germline V gene are SGHNT and YENEEA. The CDR3 extends over 20 amino acids. V dropped 3 bases and J dropped 1 base, with 27 bases sitting between them. CDR3: CASSLNDRGGRAHFNYGYTF. Here the CDR3 DNA reads TGTGCCAGCAGCTTGAACGACCGTGGAGGCAGGGCCCATTTTAACTATGGCTACACCTTC.

This chain connects TRBV24-1 to TRBJ2-5; no clear D gene. The length of the CDR3 is 13 residues. Germline V lookup: CDR1 KGHDR, CDR2 SFDVKD. V gave up 2 bases and J gave up 1 base, with 4 bases separating them. The CDR3 nucleotides read TGTGCCACCAGTGATTCTCTCCAAGAGACCCAGTACTTC. Translating it yields CATSDSLQETQYF.

This clonotype was detected only a few times. The chain joins TRBV9 to TRBJ2-7; TRBD2 matches 12 bases. Germline CDR1 reads SGDLS; CDR2 reads YYNGEE. The length of the CDR3 is 17 residues. Unmatched junction bases numbered 6, after V lost 2 bases and J lost 0 bases. The chain's CDR3 is CASSVGLAGLSSYEQYF. The CDR3 coding sequence is TGTGCCAGCAGCGTCGGACTAGCGGGGCTTAGCTCCTACGAGCAGTACTTC.

V and J are TRBV7-2 and TRBJ2-3, with a weak D call TRBD1 (5 bases). Germline assignment: CDR1 SGHTA and CDR2 FQGNSA. The V and J ends lost 4 bases and 5 bases respectively, with 13 bases between them. This CDR3 is built from 14 residues. The CDR3 reads CASSSTRVGDTQYF. Here the CDR3 DNA reads TGTGCCAGCAGCTCGACCAGGGTCGGAGATACGCAGTATTTT.

This clonotype was counted a few times. The rearrangement joins TRBV10-3 to TRBJ1-6, with D unresolved. Trimming cost V 3 bases and J 8 bases, with 5 bases left between them. CDR1 and CDR2 (germline): ENHRY, SYGVKD. The length of the CDR3 is 12 residues. CDR3 nucleotides: TGTGCCATCAGTGACAGTGATTCACCCCTCCACTTT. Its translation: CAISDSDSPLHF.

This clonotype was picked up a small number of times. The genes are TRBV7-3 and TRBJ2-3; 14 bases line up with TRBD2. V trimming: 4 bases; J trimming: 5 bases; junction bases outside the gene matches: 5. This CDR3 contains 16 residues. Looked up from germline, CDR1 is SGHTA and CDR2 is FQGTGA. CDR3 sequence reads: CASSSGLAGDGDTQYF. The DNA of the CDR3 is TGTGCCAGCAGCTCGGGACTAGCGGGAGATGGAGATACGCAGTATTTT.

V and J are TRBV4-1 and TRBJ2-7; weak D call: TRBD1 (6 bases). The length of the CDR3 is 16 residues. Germline assignment: CDR1 MGHRA and CDR2 YSYEKL. Trimming took 2 bases from V and 6 from J, leaving 20 bases between them. CDR3 DNA: TGCGCCAGCAGCCAATCACCCCCACAGGGTCGAGGCGAGCAGTACTTC. Translated: CASSQSPPQGRGEQYF.

The chain links TRBV4-3 to TRBJ1-3; TRBD1 agrees at 8 bases. Trimming took 1 base from V and 1 from J; bases not matched to a gene: 0. The V gene's germline CDR1 is LGHNA and CDR2 YSLEER. CDR3 length: 15 residues. DNA of the CDR3: TGCGCCAGCAGCCAAGGGACAGGGTCTGGAAACACCATATATTTT. This codes for CASSQGTGSGNTIYF.

About this clonotype: The junction departs from the called germline gene at one end, perhaps through a read error. The chain combines TRBV6-4 with TRBJ1-1; D is unresolved. The CDR3 has 16 residues. Germline V lookup: CDR1 MRHNA, CDR2 SNTAGT. The CDR3 loop reads CASSESSPEGATLKLF. The DNA of the CDR3 is TGTGCCAGCAGTGAGAGCTCCCCCGAGGGTGCGACGCTGAAGCTTTTT.

The CDR3 is CASSLVREDYGYTF. The CDR3 region has the DNA TGTGCCAGCAGCTTAGTCCGAGAGGACTATGGCTACACCTTC. The chain is built from TRBV7-2 and TRBJ1-2; D gene uncertain. This CDR3 comprises 14 residues. Germline V lookup: CDR1 SGHTA, CDR2 FQGNSA. Trimming shortened V by 1 base and J by 3 bases, and 9 bases separated the two germline ends.

The J gene is TRBJ2-7, the V gene TRBV6-1; D perhaps matches TRBD1 (5 bases). This CDR3 has 15 residues. The germline gives CDR1 MNHNS, CDR2 SASEGT. Trimming stripped 1 base from V and 3 bases from J, with 13 bases between. CDR3 bases: TGTGCCAGCAGTGAAGACGGCAGGGAAAGCTACGAGCAGTACTTC. Translating it yields CASSEDGRESYEQYF.

This clonotype has a handful of counts. The V and J genes are TRBV3-1 and TRBJ2-3; 10 nucleotides match TRBD2. J lost 2 bases, V lost 1 base, and 6 bases had no gene match. The length of the CDR3 is 17 residues. CDR1 and CDR2 from the germline V gene are LGHDT and YNNKEL (reference sequence). In DNA form, the CDR3 reads TGTGCCAGCAGCCAAGTTCCCCTAGCGGGAGCCACAGATACGCAGTATTTT. Translating it yields CASSQVPLAGATDTQYF.

The chain joins TRBV10-3 to TRBJ1-5; tentatively, D is TRBD1 (5 bases). V dropped 7 bases and J dropped 6 bases, with 13 bases sitting between them. The germline V gene has CDR1 ENHRY and CDR2 SYGVKD. The CDR3 is 13 residues long. The chain's CDR3 is CAINGGIGQPQHF. Here the CDR3 DNA reads TGTGCCATCAATGGGGGGATCGGTCAGCCCCAGCATTTT.

This clonotype was detected only a few times. This chain connects TRBV6-5 to TRBJ1-1; tentatively, D is TRBD1 (5 bases). The CDR3 runs to 13 residues. Germline-derived CDR1 and CDR2 are MNHEY and SVGAGI. V was trimmed by 6 bases and J by 3 bases, leaving 11 bases between them. CDR3 in amino acids: CASSQEGYTEAFF. DNA for the CDR3: TGTGCCAGCAGCCAGGAGGGGTACACTGAAGCTTTCTTT.

V usage is TRBV20-1 and J usage is TRBJ1-2; tentative D call: TRBD1 (6 bases). Trimming cost V 1 base and J 4 bases, with 13 bases left between them. Germline-derived CDR1 and CDR2 are DFQATT and SNEGSKA (reference sequence). This CDR3 region has 14 residues. CDR3 sequence (DNA): TGCAGTGCTAGAGTACCAGGGGCTAGCTATGGCTACACCTTC. Translation gives CSARVPGASYGYTF.

In this sample, this clonotype turned up a few times. The V gene is TRBV10-3, the J gene TRBJ1-6, with D unresolved. The CDR3 is made up of 13 amino acids. Trimming removed 5 bases at V and 8 bases at J, with 10 bases between. Germline CDR1 is ENHRY and CDR2 is SYGVKD. The CDR3 DNA is TGTGCCATCAGTCCGGCCTCGGATTCACCCCTCCACTTT. It is translated as CAISPASDSPLHF.

This clonotype was seen only a few times. J is TRBJ2-3 and V is TRBV29-1, with 7 bases identical to TRBD1. The V and J ends lost 5 bases and 2 bases, in that order; junction bases with no gene match: 4. CDR1 and CDR2 from the germline V gene are SQVTM and ANQGSEA. There are 13 residues in the CDR3. CDR3 sequence reads: CSVPGQNTDTQYF. The CDR3 region has the DNA TGCAGCGTTCCGGGACAGAACACAGATACGCAGTATTTT.